A selection of T cell receptor beta chains follows, all from one sample in a study of shared clonotypes between healthy human individuals. Profiled with immunoSEQ multiplex PCR; TCRdb holds only in-frame clones, not every one. Here the sample spans 2 million or so clones, 95% being singletons. Material: naive CD4+ T cells sorted from blood. The source is a young man in good health. Both conserved end residues are part of each CDR3. Each record gives: J gene, clone size, D gene, V gene, CDR3 DNA, CDR3 protein. A D gene is named only where the DNA matches it firmly. Rows may omit the clone size; those that give it use once, few, many or a size class.

TRBJ2-5 . . TRBV21-1 TGTGCCAGCAGCAAAGGTTGGCGGCGTCTAGCGGGGTGGTGGGAGGAGACCCAGTACTTC CASSKGWRRLAGWWEETQYF
TRBJ2-6 . . TRBV27 TGTGCCAGCAGTCAACCTGGGGGCTCTGGGGCCAACGTCCTGACTTTC CASSQPGGSGANVLTF
TRBJ2-7 many . TRBV1 TGCACCAGCAGCATTACCACGCTAAGTGGGACATGGTGCTACGAGCAGTACTTC CTSSITTLSGTWCYEQYF
TRBJ2-5 . . TRBV5-4 TGTGCCAGCAGCTTGGAGGGGTTCAAGGAGACCCAGTACTTC CASSLEGFKETQYF
TRBJ1-2 once . TRBV6-5 TGTGCCAGCAGTTACAAGGGGTGGGGCGGCTACACCTTC CASSYKGWGGYTF
TRBJ1-1 . . TRBV5-1 TGCGCCAGCAGCAGGGCCCCAGGACAGCCTACTGAAGCTTTCTTT CASSRAPGQPTEAFF
TRBJ2-7 . . TRBV6-5 TGTGCCAGCAGTTCAAAACTGGGGGCTGACTACGAGCAGTACTTC CASSSKLGADYEQYF
TRBJ2-5 . . TRBV27 TGTGCCAGCAGGATAGAGGGGGGGGCTCAAGAGACCCAGTACTTC CASRIEGGAQETQYF
TRBJ1-1 . TRBD1 TRBV18 TGTGCCAGCTCACAGAAGGGGGCCACTGAAGCTTTCTTT CASSQKGATEAFF
TRBJ2-2 . . TRBV5-4 TGTGCCAGCAGCCAGCCCAGCAAGAACACCGGGGAGCTGTTTTTT CASSQPSKNTGELFF